Listed below are T cell receptor beta chains from one sample, sequenced in a study of CD8 T cells in ankylosing spondylitis. TCRdb used MiXCR to reprocess the 5' RACE reads, holding one entry per CDR3 protein. The sample contains more than 600,000 distinct CDR3 sequences, over 15% of which appear only once. Material: blood, either unsorted or a sorted T cell fraction (not recorded which). The receptor source for this set is a male donor with ankylosing spondylitis. CDR3s leave out the opening cysteine and the closing phenylalanine or tryptophan. The order of the fields is CDR3 protein, D gene, J gene, V gene. The D gene is left open where the match is weak.

CDR3aa: ASSTAGETQY
d_gene: NA
j_gene: TRBJ2-5
v_gene: TRBV25-1

CDR3aa: ASSYLGAEIETQY
d_gene: NA
j_gene: TRBJ2-5
v_gene: TRBV6-2/TRBV6-3

CDR3aa: ASSWGGPNLGTQY
d_gene: NA
j_gene: TRBJ2-3
v_gene: TRBV6-5

CDR3aa: ASSLPGLGDNEQF
d_gene: TRBD2
j_gene: TRBJ2-1
v_gene: TRBV5-1

CDR3aa: ATSKDRLNTGELF
d_gene: TRBD1
j_gene: TRBJ2-2
v_gene: TRBV15

CDR3aa: ASSSPGPLAGGLYEQY
d_gene: TRBD2
j_gene: TRBJ2-7
v_gene: TRBV11-1

CDR3aa: ASSFSLAEYNEQF
d_gene: TRBD2
j_gene: TRBJ2-1
v_gene: TRBV11-1

CDR3aa: ASSLRGGMANTGELF
d_gene: NA
j_gene: TRBJ2-2
v_gene: TRBV12-3/TRBV12-4

CDR3aa: ASTPAPRGWGTDTQY
d_gene: NA
j_gene: TRBJ2-3
v_gene: TRBV7-2

CDR3aa: ASEGGGEQF
d_gene: NA
j_gene: TRBJ2-1
v_gene: TRBV9

CDR3aa: ATDNGLAGGNEQF
d_gene: TRBD2
j_gene: TRBJ2-1
v_gene: TRBV24-1

CDR3aa: ASSRTEASTDTQY
d_gene: NA
j_gene: TRBJ2-3
v_gene: TRBV4-1

CDR3aa: ASSTLAGQETQY
d_gene: NA
j_gene: TRBJ2-5
v_gene: TRBV6-5

CDR3aa: SARRPDYTDTQY
d_gene: NA
j_gene: TRBJ2-3
v_gene: TRBV20-1

CDR3aa: ASSVGGYRGTEAF
d_gene: TRBD1
j_gene: TRBJ1-1
v_gene: TRBV9

CDR3aa: ATSKGGGDVSIRYGYT
d_gene: NA
j_gene: TRBJ1-2
v_gene: TRBV15

CDR3aa: ASRTGTSGREEY
d_gene: TRBD2
j_gene: TRBJ2-7
v_gene: TRBV6-1

CDR3aa: ASSEALQGFGEQY
d_gene: NA
j_gene: TRBJ2-7
v_gene: TRBV6-1

CDR3aa: ASSVKVDQPQH
d_gene: NA
j_gene: TRBJ1-5
v_gene: TRBV7-8

CDR3aa: ASSNLPGTGSYNEQF
d_gene: TRBD1
j_gene: TRBJ2-1
v_gene: TRBV28

CDR3aa: ASVEGGGAYNEQF
d_gene: TRBD2
j_gene: TRBJ2-1
v_gene: TRBV12-5

CDR3aa: ASSLEGTTGETQY
d_gene: NA
j_gene: TRBJ2-5
v_gene: TRBV5-1

CDR3aa: ASSYTGQGEAF
d_gene: TRBD1
j_gene: TRBJ1-1
v_gene: TRBV6-6

CDR3aa: ASSQSGGAPYNEQF
d_gene: TRBD2
j_gene: TRBJ2-1
v_gene: TRBV4-2

CDR3aa: ASSSLAGEYNEQF
d_gene: TRBD2
j_gene: TRBJ2-1
v_gene: TRBV4-1

CDR3aa: SVTWGTAQFQETQY
d_gene: TRBD1
j_gene: TRBJ2-5
v_gene: TRBV29-1

CDR3aa: ASSPSTSNEQF
d_gene: NA
j_gene: TRBJ2-1
v_gene: TRBV9

CDR3aa: ASWVPGGTEAF
d_gene: TRBD1
j_gene: TRBJ1-1
v_gene: TRBV6-1

CDR3aa: ASSPSIGRMMF
d_gene: NA
j_gene: TRBJ1-4
v_gene: TRBV27

CDR3aa: ASIIPLNTGELF
d_gene: NA
j_gene: TRBJ2-2
v_gene: TRBV5-8

CDR3aa: ASSLASLEQY
d_gene: NA
j_gene: TRBJ2-7
v_gene: TRBV7-2

CDR3aa: ATSARTGAGGNQPQH
d_gene: TRBD1
j_gene: TRBJ1-5
v_gene: TRBV24-1

CDR3aa: ASSLDGFYEQY
d_gene: NA
j_gene: TRBJ2-7
v_gene: TRBV5-5

CDR3aa: ASSSWGDGSSEQY
d_gene: NA
j_gene: TRBJ2-7
v_gene: TRBV7-8

CDR3aa: ASSIAGTGKNEKLF
d_gene: TRBD1
j_gene: TRBJ1-4
v_gene: TRBV19

CDR3aa: ASSEVPGTEAF
d_gene: NA
j_gene: TRBJ1-1
v_gene: TRBV6-1

CDR3aa: ASSQDLKGALGNQPQH
d_gene: TRBD1
j_gene: TRBJ1-5
v_gene: TRBV4-2

CDR3aa: AWSVESRQPQH
d_gene: NA
j_gene: TRBJ1-5
v_gene: TRBV30

CDR3aa: ASSPSPGQVT
d_gene: TRBD1
j_gene: TRBJ1-1
v_gene: TRBV12-3/TRBV12-4

CDR3aa: ASSLARVLMGETQY
d_gene: NA
j_gene: TRBJ2-5
v_gene: TRBV5-1

CDR3aa: ASSPTWNEQF
d_gene: NA
j_gene: TRBJ2-1
v_gene: TRBV6-2/TRBV6-3

CDR3aa: ATSTGYRGKTGGYT
d_gene: TRBD1
j_gene: TRBJ1-2
v_gene: TRBV15

CDR3aa: ASSLTPATTEQY
d_gene: NA
j_gene: TRBJ2-7
v_gene: TRBV5-1

CDR3aa: ASSSSDGWGQETQY
d_gene: NA
j_gene: TRBJ2-5
v_gene: TRBV6-5

CDR3aa: ASSYPGTAGELF
d_gene: NA
j_gene: TRBJ2-2
v_gene: TRBV6-2/TRBV6-3

CDR3aa: SASPGGSTVDTQY
d_gene: TRBD2
j_gene: TRBJ2-3
v_gene: TRBV20-1

CDR3aa: ASSESKLGELF
d_gene: NA
j_gene: TRBJ2-2
v_gene: TRBV25-1

CDR3aa: ASSLGRHYEQY
d_gene: NA
j_gene: TRBJ2-7
v_gene: TRBV5-6

CDR3aa: ASSLSFFSGTGELF
d_gene: NA
j_gene: TRBJ2-2
v_gene: TRBV5-5

CDR3aa: ASSRSVTEAF
d_gene: NA
j_gene: TRBJ1-1
v_gene: TRBV12-3/TRBV12-4

CDR3aa: ASSYRLAGPNEDTQY
d_gene: TRBD2
j_gene: TRBJ2-3
v_gene: TRBV6-2/TRBV6-3

CDR3aa: ASSLTGGKENIQY
d_gene: NA
j_gene: TRBJ2-4
v_gene: TRBV7-3

CDR3aa: ASRKTGSGELF
d_gene: NA
j_gene: TRBJ2-2
v_gene: TRBV28

CDR3aa: ASSPRGLGRAGELF
d_gene: TRBD1
j_gene: TRBJ2-2
v_gene: TRBV12-3/TRBV12-4

CDR3aa: ASSTLPGLGYNEQF
d_gene: TRBD2
j_gene: TRBJ2-1
v_gene: TRBV7-9